This is a list of T cell receptor beta chains from one sample in a study of shared clonotypes between healthy human individuals. Produced via immunoSEQ multiplex PCR; TCRdb's table is partial and in-frame only. The table includes around 700,000 clones, over 65% detected once. Input material: memory CD4+ T cells sorted from blood. Source of these receptors: a woman aged 30 to 39 in good health. The CDR3 runs from the conserved cysteine through the conserved F or W. Each record gives: J gene, clone size, V gene, CDR3 protein. Only part of the rows carry a size: once, few, many, or a class if the clone is expanded.

TRBJ2-3	.	TRBV25-1	CASSEQGRPVTDTQYF
TRBJ2-5	.	TRBV2	CASRTLGTGETQYF
TRBJ2-7	few	TRBV4-1	CASSQDPGPSYEQYF
TRBJ1-4	medium-sized	TRBV18	CASSREEGGVNEKLFF
TRBJ2-7	.	TRBV29-1	CSAGQGRGYEQYF
TRBJ2-7	.	TRBV14	CATAHPLFTQGVRGYEQYF
TRBJ2-6	.	TRBV6-5	CASSYSYSSGANVLTF
TRBJ1-1	once	TRBV28	CASGDGGEAFF
TRBJ2-7	.	TRBV6-6	CASSLATTGLEQYF
TRBJ1-5	.	TRBV7-2	CASSLVESNQPQHF
TRBJ2-7	.	TRBV7-9	CASSLTGLGSNEQYF
TRBJ2-5	few	TRBV5-1	CASSLAVSQETQYF
TRBJ2-3	.	TRBV2	CATSTSGFTDTQYF
TRBJ2-2	.	TRBV7-2	CASSLMELTSNTGELFF
TRBJ1-1	.	TRBV15	CATSRQGARTEAFF
TRBJ2-1	once	TRBV2	CASSVWREQFF
TRBJ2-2	.	TRBV5-1	CASSLTSRVGTGELFF
TRBJ2-7	.	TRBV19	CASSIGQGAYEQYF
TRBJ2-7	many	TRBV5-4	CATSLGSGRSEQYF
TRBJ2-2	.	TRBV5-1	CASSHGHNTGELFF
TRBJ2-3	.	TRBV11-3	CASSLGTGGPDTQYF
TRBJ2-7	.	TRBV7-2	CASSMGGNREQYF
TRBJ2-7	.	TRBV27	CASSLRLQGEQYF
TRBJ2-2	.	TRBV19	CASSIALVTGELFF
TRBJ2-5	.	TRBV12-5	CASGAAGEETQYF
TRBJ1-2	few	TRBV25-1	CASSDTTGRLINYGYTF
TRBJ2-7	.	TRBV11-2	CASSLLGSWGSSYEQYF
TRBJ2-3	.	TRBV2	CASSVGTDTQYF
TRBJ2-6	.	TRBV5-1	CASSQGAGANVLTF
TRBJ2-7	.	TRBV6-9	CASTSGLAGEPGDEQYF
TRBJ2-5	few	TRBV5-1	CASPTDGKSQETQYF
TRBJ1-2	.	TRBV30	CATGAGYGYTF
TRBJ2-1	.	TRBV5-1	CASSSSSGGYNEQFF
TRBJ2-7	once	TRBV5-5	CASSLVGYEQYF
TRBJ2-5	.	TRBV11-2	CASSSPAGTRVRQETQYF
TRBJ2-7	.	TRBV28	CASSRTSGYSYEQYF
TRBJ2-1	.	TRBV28	CASSWRDLAGNEQFF
TRBJ2-2	.	TRBV27	CASSLYAGGAGELFF
TRBJ2-3	.	TRBV5-1	CASSLQWDTQYF
TRBJ2-7	.	TRBV5-1	CASGWLGSSYEQYF
TRBJ2-3	.	TRBV19	CASSIDQVSTDTQYF
TRBJ2-7	.	TRBV28	CASSPTGGKGNEQYF
TRBJ2-7	once	TRBV6-6	CASSYGAGEDYEQYF
TRBJ2-3	few	TRBV28	CASSFPPQGAQTDTQYF
TRBJ1-5	.	TRBV6-1	CATWEGGSGNQPQHF
TRBJ1-2	.	TRBV19	CASMGTGKYIHYGYTF